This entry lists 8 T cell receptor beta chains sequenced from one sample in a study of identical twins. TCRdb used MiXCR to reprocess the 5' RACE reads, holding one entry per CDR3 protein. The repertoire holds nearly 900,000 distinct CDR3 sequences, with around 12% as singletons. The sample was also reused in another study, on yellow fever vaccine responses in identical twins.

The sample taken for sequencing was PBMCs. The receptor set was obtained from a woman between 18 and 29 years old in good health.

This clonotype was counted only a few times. The chain's CDR3 is CSATRGTSTYEQYF. The CDR3 region has the DNA TGCAGTGCTACTCGTGGGACTAGCACCTACGAGCAGTACTTC. The V gene is TRBV20-1, the J gene TRBJ2-7, with TRBD2 identical over 9 bases. The V gene end was trimmed by 4 bases and the J gene end by 2 bases; junction bases not matched to a gene: 6. The CDR3 is made up of 14 amino acids. CDR1 DFQATT and CDR2 SNEGSKA come from the germline V gene (reference sequence).

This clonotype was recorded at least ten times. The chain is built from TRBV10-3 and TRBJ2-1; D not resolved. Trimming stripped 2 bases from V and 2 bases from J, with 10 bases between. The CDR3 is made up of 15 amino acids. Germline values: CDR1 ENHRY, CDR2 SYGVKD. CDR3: CAISEDEHTYNEQFF. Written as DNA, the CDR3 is TGTGCCATCAGTGAGGATGAGCACACCTACAATGAGCAGTTCTTC.

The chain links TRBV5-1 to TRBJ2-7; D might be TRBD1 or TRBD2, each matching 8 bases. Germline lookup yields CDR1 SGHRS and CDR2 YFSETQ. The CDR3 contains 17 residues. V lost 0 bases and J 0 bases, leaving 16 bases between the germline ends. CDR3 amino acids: CASSLAGGTGSSYEQYV. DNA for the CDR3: TGCGCCAGCAGCTTGGCGGGGGGGACAGGTAGCTCCTACGAGCAGTACGTC.

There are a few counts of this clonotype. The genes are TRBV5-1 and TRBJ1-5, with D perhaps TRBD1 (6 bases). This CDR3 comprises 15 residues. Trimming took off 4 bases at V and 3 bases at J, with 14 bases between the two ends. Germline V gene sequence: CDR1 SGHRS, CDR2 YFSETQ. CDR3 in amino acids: CASSAMDSVNQPQHF. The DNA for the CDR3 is TGCGCCAGCAGCGCAATGGACAGCGTCAATCAGCCCCAGCATTTT.

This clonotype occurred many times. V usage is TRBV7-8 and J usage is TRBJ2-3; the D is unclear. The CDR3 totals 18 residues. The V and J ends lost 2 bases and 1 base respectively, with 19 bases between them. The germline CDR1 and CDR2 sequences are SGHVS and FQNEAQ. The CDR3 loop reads CASSLYAIGNFGTDTQYF. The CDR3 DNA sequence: TGTGCCAGCAGCTTATATGCTATCGGTAATTTCGGCACAGATACGCAGTATTTT.

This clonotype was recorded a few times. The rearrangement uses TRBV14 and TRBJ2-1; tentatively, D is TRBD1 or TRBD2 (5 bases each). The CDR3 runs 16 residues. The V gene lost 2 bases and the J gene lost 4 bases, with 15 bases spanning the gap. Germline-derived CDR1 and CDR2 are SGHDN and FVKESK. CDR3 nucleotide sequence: TGTGCCAGCAGCCAATACCCGGGGCAGGGTTACAATGAGCAGTTCTTC. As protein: CASSQYPGQGYNEQFF.

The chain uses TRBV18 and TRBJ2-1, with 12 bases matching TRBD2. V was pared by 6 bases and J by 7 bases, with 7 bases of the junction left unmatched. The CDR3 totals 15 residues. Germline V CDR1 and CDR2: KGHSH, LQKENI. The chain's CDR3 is CASSPGLAGHNEQFF. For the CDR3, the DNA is TGTGCCAGCTCTCCCGGACTAGCGGGGCATAATGAGCAGTTCTTC. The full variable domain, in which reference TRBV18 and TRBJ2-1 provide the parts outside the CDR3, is NAGVMQNPRHLVRRRGQEARLRCSPMKGHSHVYWYRQLPEEGLKFMVYLQKENIIDESGMPKERFSAEFPKEGPSILRIQQVVRGDSAAYFCASSPGLAGHNEQFFGPGTRLTVL.

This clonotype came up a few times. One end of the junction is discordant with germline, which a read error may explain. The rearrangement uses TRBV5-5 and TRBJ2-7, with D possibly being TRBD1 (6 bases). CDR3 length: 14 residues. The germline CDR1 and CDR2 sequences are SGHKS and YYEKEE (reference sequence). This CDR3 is CASSFRDTYYEHYF. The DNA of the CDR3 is TGTGCCAGCAGTTTCCGGGACACTTACTACGAGCACTACTTC.